This T cell receptor (beta chain) is from a study of memory CD8 T cells in hepatitis C reinfection. Whole-study context: After reinfection, a couple of primary-infection resolvers became chronically infected. Pre-reinfection samples were taken 55 to 20 weeks before detection.

Assay: immunoSEQ multiplex PCR; the TCRdb copy retains only in-frame clones and omits some. The sample includes 50,000 or so clones, roughly nine tenths of them seen just once. Germline V gene data show CDR1 as LNHDA and CDR2 as SQIVND (reference sequence). CDR3 length equals 14 residues. With regard to this clone: The junction departs from the called germline gene at one end, perhaps through a read error.

The time point denotes: pre-reinfection, 55 to 20 weeks before reinfection detection. TCR sequencing was done directly ex vivo on sorted cells, without expansion in vitro. Sequenced sample: naive CD8+ T cells sorted from blood. The gene calls are TRBV19 and TRBJ1-4, with 7 bases lining up with TRBD1. The clonotype was recovered from a man younger than 30 with hepatitis C virus infection. CDR3 sequence: CASSIKFGTVIESF. The CDR3 coding sequence is TGTGCCAGTAGTATAAAGTTCGGGACAGTTATCGAGAGCTTT.